The entry that follows covers one T cell receptor (beta chain) sequence. The CDR3 length is 10 residues. Germline V gives CDR1 MNHEY, CDR2 SVGAGI. Deletions cut 7 bases from V and 7 bases from J, with 2 bases between. The sample comes from a study of response to subunit inactivated influenza vaccine. From the RT-PCR reads, TCRdb called clonotypes with MiXCR, one entry per CDR3 protein. The sample has some 570,000 distinct CDR3 sequences, about 11% seen once; the top ten hold 9.5% to 12%. The same sample was also studied in work on T cells expressing NK-cell markers. As reported in that work: Libraries used 5'RACE template switching adding universal primer site and UMIs. In sorted CD3+CD56+NKG2C+, CD3+CD56+NKG2C- and CD3+CD56-NKG2C+ T cells, TCR beta repertoires were obtained. Top CD8+ clonotypes included the dominant CD3+CD56+NKG2C+ clonotypes in a handful of donors. Also leading the CD3+CD56-NKG2C+ fraction in a handful of donors were these clonotypes. No clear determination of HCMV specificity was made for expanded NKG2C+ T cell clones.

This sample comprised PBMCs from blood, obtained on the day of vaccination. The sequence derives from a man aged 45 to 65 who received an inactivated influenza vaccine. The chain employs TRBV6-5 and TRBJ1-6; D is unresolved. CDR3 in amino acids: CASTNSPLHF. The CDR3 bases are TGTGCCAGCACAAATTCACCCCTCCACTTT.